The clone carrying this TCR beta chain occurred a few times. The target antigen is unknown. This record comes from a study of T cell repertoires in cytomegalovirus infection. Looking at the study overall: Indicated by public TCR beta signatures were CMV infection and matching HLA type.

Overall study findings and caveats: CMV-specific TCR beta clonotypes restricted by HLA-C dominated the ex vivo response. Summed frequency of shared TCR beta families picked out CMV carriers who also had the relevant HLA.

The CDR3 loop spans 14 amino acids. The germline V gene encodes CDR1 LNHDA and CDR2 SQIVND (reference sequence). V was pared by 3 bases and J by 7 bases, with 15 bases between. A single record per CDR3 protein comes from TCRdb applying MiXCR to the reads. The table includes around 300,000 distinct CDR3 sequences, more than 9% detected once. The chain carries TRBV19 and TRBJ1-2; D gene unclear. The sample comprised PBMCs. This receptor was obtained from a human donor in good health (CMV status not recorded). Some clones in this sample may be carry-over from other donors' samples. For the CDR3, the DNA is TGTGCCAGTAGTATTGATTCAGGTCACCGTGGCTACACCTTC. It is translated as CASSIDSGHRGYTF. Drawing the rest from reference TRBV19 and TRBJ1-2, the complete variable domain is DGGITQSPKYLFRKEGQNVTLSCEQNLNHDAMYWYRQDPGQGLRLIYYSQIVNDFQKGDIAEGYSVSREKKESFPLTVTSAQKNPTAFYLCASSIDSGHRGYTFGSGTRLTVV.